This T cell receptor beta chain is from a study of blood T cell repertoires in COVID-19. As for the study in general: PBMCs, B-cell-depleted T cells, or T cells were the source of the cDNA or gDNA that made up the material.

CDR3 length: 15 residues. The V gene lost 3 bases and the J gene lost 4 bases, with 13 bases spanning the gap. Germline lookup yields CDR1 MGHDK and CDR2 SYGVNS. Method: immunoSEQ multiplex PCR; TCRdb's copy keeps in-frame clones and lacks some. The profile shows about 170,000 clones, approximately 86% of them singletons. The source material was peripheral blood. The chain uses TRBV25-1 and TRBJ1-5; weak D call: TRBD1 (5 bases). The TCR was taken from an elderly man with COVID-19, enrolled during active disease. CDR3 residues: CASSDSTVPNQPQHF. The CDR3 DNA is TGTGCCAGCAGTGACTCGACAGTTCCAAATCAGCCCCAGCATTTT.